One TCR beta chain is described in this entry. The antigen is not known. The data originate from a study of T cell clusters in autoimmune cytopenias. The wider study: Healthy control donors averaged around 54 years of age, with a median of roughly 62 years.

Broader study findings: TRB repertoire shifts in secondary cytopenia and chronic lymphocytic leukemia mostly reflected lymphoma, not autoimmunity.

TRB amplification used approximately 0.25 ug of peripheral blood genomic DNA. TRB was amplified by touch-down multiplex PCR, primer pools A and B combined. TCRdb reprocessed the multiplex PCR reads, with one entry per CDR3 protein and no DNA. The table lists 10,000 to 15,000 distinct CDR3 sequences, with around 3.4% in the top ten. The CDR3 is 16 residues long. The sample was also reused in another study, on T cell repertoires in aging, cancer and after chemotherapy. This second study says: Clear clonal overlap appeared across healthy donor samples taken over several months to years.

The chain couples TRBV12-3 or TRBV12-4 to TRBJ2-6; the TRBD1 assignment by TCRdb is unverifiable without DNA. This clonotype was obtained from a human donor in good health. Sequencing input: peripheral blood. The chain's CDR3 is CASSKLEGFGANVLTF.